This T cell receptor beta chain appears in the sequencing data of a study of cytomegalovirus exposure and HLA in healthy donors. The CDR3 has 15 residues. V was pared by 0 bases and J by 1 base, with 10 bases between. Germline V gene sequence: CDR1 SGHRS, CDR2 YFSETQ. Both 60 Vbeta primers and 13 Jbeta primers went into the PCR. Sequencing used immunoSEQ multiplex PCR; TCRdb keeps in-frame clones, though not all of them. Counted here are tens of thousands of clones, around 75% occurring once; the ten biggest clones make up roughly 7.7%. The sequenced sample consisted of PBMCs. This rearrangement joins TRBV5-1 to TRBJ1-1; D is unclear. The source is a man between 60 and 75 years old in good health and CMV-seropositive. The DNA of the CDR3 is TGCGCCAGCAGCTTGGGTCATGCGGGGAACACTGAAGCTTTCTTT. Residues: CASSLGHAGNTEAFF.